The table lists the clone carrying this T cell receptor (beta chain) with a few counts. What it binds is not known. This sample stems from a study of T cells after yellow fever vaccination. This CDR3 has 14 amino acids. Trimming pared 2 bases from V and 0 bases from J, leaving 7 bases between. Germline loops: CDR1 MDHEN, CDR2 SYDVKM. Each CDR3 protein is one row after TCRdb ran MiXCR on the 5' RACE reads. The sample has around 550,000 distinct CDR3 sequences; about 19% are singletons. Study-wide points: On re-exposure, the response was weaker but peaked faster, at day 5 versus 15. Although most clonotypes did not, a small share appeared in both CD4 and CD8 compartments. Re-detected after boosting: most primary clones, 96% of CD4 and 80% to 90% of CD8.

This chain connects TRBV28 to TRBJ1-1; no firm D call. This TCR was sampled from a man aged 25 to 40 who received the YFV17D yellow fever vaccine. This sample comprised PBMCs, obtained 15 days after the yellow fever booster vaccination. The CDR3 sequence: CASSLLTLNTEAFF. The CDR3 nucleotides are TGTGCCAGCAGTTTACTGACATTGAACACTGAAGCTTTCTTT.